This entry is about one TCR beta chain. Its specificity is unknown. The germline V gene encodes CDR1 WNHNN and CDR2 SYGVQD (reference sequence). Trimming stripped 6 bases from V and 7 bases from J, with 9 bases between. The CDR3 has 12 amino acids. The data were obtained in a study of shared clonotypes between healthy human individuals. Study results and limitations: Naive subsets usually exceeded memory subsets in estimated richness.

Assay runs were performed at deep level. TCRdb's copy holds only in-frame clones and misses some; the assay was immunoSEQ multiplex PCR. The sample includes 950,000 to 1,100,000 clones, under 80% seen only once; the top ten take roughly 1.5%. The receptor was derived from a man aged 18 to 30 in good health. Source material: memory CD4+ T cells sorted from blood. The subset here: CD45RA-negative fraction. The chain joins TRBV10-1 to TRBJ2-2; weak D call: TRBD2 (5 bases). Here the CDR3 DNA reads TGCGCCAGCAGCGAGGGTTTCGGGGAGCTGTTTTTT. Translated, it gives CASSEGFGELFF.